Shown below are 5 T cell receptor beta chains from a single sample sequenced in a study of T cells in localized non-small cell lung cancer. The repertoire was sequenced with immunoSEQ multiplex PCR; TCRdb's copy has only in-frame clones and lacks some. The repertoire has roughly 30,000 clones, about 89% of them found once; the top ten carry approximately 6%. The specimen was PBMCs, collected before any cancer treatment. The source of these receptors is a man aged 35 to 69 with stage II lung adenocarcinoma.

This chain connects TRBV28 to TRBJ2-5; 7 bases are shared with TRBD1. CDR1 is MDHEN, CDR2 SYDVKM, per germline. The J segment lost 5 bases and the V segment lost 6 bases, leaving 18 bases of the junction unmatched. The CDR3 length is 17 residues. CDR3 bases: TGTGCCAGCAGAAAAAAAAGACAGGGACCGTTCGGGGAGACCCAGTACTTC. Translated, it gives CASRKKRQGPFGETQYF.

This sequence joins TRBV27 and TRBJ1-1; D remains ambiguous. In germline, CDR1 is MNHEY, CDR2 SMNVEV (reference sequence). The germline V and J ends were trimmed by 2 bases and 1 base, with 11 bases remaining between them. The CDR3 sequence is 15 residues long. This chain's CDR3 is CASSLQARKNTEAFF. CDR3 coding DNA: TGTGCCAGCAGTTTACAGGCCAGGAAGAACACTGAAGCTTTCTTT.

The J gene is TRBJ2-5, the V gene TRBV7-8; maybe TRBD2 (5 bases). Germline loops: CDR1 SGHVS, CDR2 FQNEAQ. V lost 0 bases, J lost 4 bases, and 15 bases lay in between. CDR3 length: 16 amino acids. The CDR3 DNA follows: TGTGCCAGCAGCTTAGCGGGATCGGGGTTCGGAGAGACCCAGTACTTC. Protein product: CASSLAGSGFGETQYF.

The V and J genes are TRBV5-1 and TRBJ1-1; D call uncertain. The CDR3 spans 17 residues. Germline V gene sequence: CDR1 SGHRS, CDR2 YFSETQ. V lost 0 bases to trimming and J lost 2 bases, with 17 bases between them. DNA of the CDR3: TGCGCCAGCAGCTTGGGTGGTATGGGAAAATTAAACACTGAAGCTTTCTTT. Translated, it gives CASSLGGMGKLNTEAFF.

This chain joins TRBV5-1 and TRBJ2-3, with 7 nucleotides matching TRBD2. V shed 6 bases, J shed 5 bases, and the junction held 9 bases outside the gene matches. Germline CDR1 SGHRS, CDR2 YFSETQ. The CDR3 covers 14 residues. The CDR3 coding sequence is TGCGCCAGCACCTGGGGACTAAGTGAAGATACGCAGTATTTT. Amino acids: CASTWGLSEDTQYF.